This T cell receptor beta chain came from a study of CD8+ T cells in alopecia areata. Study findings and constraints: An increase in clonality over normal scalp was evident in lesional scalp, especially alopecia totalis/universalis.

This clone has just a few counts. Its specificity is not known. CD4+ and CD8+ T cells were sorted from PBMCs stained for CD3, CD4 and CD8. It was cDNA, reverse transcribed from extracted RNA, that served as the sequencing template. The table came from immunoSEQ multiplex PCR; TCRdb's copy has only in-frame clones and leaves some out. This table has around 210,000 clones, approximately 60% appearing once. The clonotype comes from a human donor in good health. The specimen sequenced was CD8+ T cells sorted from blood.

CDR3 amino acids: CASSQGRPGGYTF. Written as DNA, the CDR3 is TGTGCCAGCTCCCAGGGCCGTCCTGGGGGCTACACCTTC. The gene calls are TRBV27 and TRBJ1-2; D is possibly TRBD1 (5 bases). Per germline, CDR1 MNHEY and CDR2 SMNVEV (reference sequence). This CDR3 has 13 amino acids. V lost 8 bases, J lost 8 bases, and 18 bases lay in between.